The 19 T cell receptor beta chains reported below all come from one sample, sequenced in a study of cytomegalovirus exposure and HLA in healthy donors. With 60 Vbeta and 13 Jbeta primers, the PCR was carried out. Only in-frame clones appear in the TCRdb table, and some are missing; sequencing was by immunoSEQ multiplex PCR. The sample yields roughly 140,000 clones, 77% seen once. The sequenced sample was PBMCs. Receptor source: a woman in her forties or fifties in good health and CMV-seronegative.

To note about this clone: Germline and junction disagree at one end, which may indicate a read error. The DNA of the CDR3 is TGTGCTAGCAGCTTAGACAGGGATGAGACCCAGTACTTC. Its translation is CASSLDRDETQYF. The rearrangement links TRBV7-7 to TRBJ2-5; TRBD1 matches at 7 bases. The CDR3 consists of 13 residues. The germline V gene encodes CDR1 SSHAT and CDR2 FNYEAQ (reference sequence).

This sequence joins TRBV6-1 and TRBJ1-3; D is ambiguous. V dropped 5 bases and J dropped 0 bases, with 8 bases sitting between them. The CDR3 loop spans 14 amino acids. Germline-derived CDR1 and CDR2 are MNHNS and SASEGT. This CDR3 reads CASSMDYSGNTIYF. The CDR3 DNA sequence: TGTGCCAGCAGTATGGACTACTCTGGAAACACCATATATTTT.

The chain recombines TRBV6-1 with TRBJ2-5; TRBD2 agrees at 9 bases. The CDR3 runs 12 residues. V lost 6 bases to trimming and J lost 5 bases; unmatched junction nucleotides: 1. Germline loops: CDR1 MNHNS, CDR2 SASEGT. This chain's CDR3 is CASRGLAETQYF. The CDR3 DNA follows: TGTGCCAGCAGAGGACTAGCGGAGACCCAGTACTTC.

A few counts support this clone. The chain has TRBV7-6 and TRBJ1-1; TRBD1 matches 9 bases. CDR1 SGHVS and CDR2 FNYEAQ come from the germline V gene. The CDR3 is made up of 14 amino acids. The junction had 4 bases not matched to a gene; V was cut back by 5 bases and J by 3 bases. The CDR3 DNA reads TGTGCCAGCAGCCGAGACAGGGGGGACACTGAAGCTTTCTTT. This codes for CASSRDRGDTEAFF.

The chain is built from TRBV7-2 and TRBJ2-3; TRBD2 matches at 11 bases. CDR3 length: 16 amino acids. V dropped 4 bases and J dropped 4; count of bases not matched to a gene: 7. Germline V gives CDR1 SGHTA, CDR2 FQGNSA. The DNA for the CDR3 is TGTGCCAGCAGCTCAGGGCTAGCGGGGGGTGCAGATACGCAGTATTTT. It is translated as CASSSGLAGGADTQYF.

Only a few counts were recorded for this clone. The chain has TRBV27 and TRBJ2-3, with 8 bases fitting TRBD2. The germline V gene encodes CDR1 MNHEY and CDR2 SMNVEV (reference sequence). J was trimmed by 5 bases and V by 7 bases; bases with no gene match: 11. The CDR3 contains 15 residues. The DNA of the CDR3 is TGTGCCAGCACGTGGTACGGGGGGGCCCAAGATACGCAGTATTTT. This codes for CASTWYGGAQDTQYF.

This rearrangement joins TRBV7-9 to TRBJ1-1; D is perhaps TRBD1 (5 bases). CDR3 length equals 14 residues. V was shortened by 3 bases and J by 0 bases, with 8 bases between the two germline ends. In germline, CDR1 is SEHNR, CDR2 FQNEAQ (reference sequence). The CDR3 spells CASSFRGMNTEAFF. The CDR3, as DNA: TGTGCCAGCAGCTTTAGGGGCATGAACACTGAAGCTTTCTTT.

The rearrangement uses TRBV5-6 and TRBJ1-1; D is ambiguous. V gave up 0 bases and J gave up 4 bases, with 19 bases separating them. Germline CDR1 is SGHDT and CDR2 is YYEEEE. The CDR3 spans 17 residues. The CDR3 region is CASSLVAGSQWSTEAFF. The CDR3 DNA follows: TGTGCCAGCAGCTTGGTCGCGGGGAGTCAGTGGAGCACTGAAGCTTTCTTT.

The chain uses TRBV4-1 and TRBJ1-2, with D perhaps TRBD1 (5 bases). Germline CDR1 reads MGHRA; CDR2 reads YSYEKL. With 3 bases removed from V and 3 bases from J, the gap between germline ends came to 20 bases. CDR3 length: 17 amino acids. The CDR3 bases are TGCGCCAGCAGCCACCTATTAAGGGTAGGGACTGACTATGGCTACACCTTC. As protein: CASSHLLRVGTDYGYTF.

The V call is TRBV2, the J call TRBJ2-7; tentatively, D is TRBD2 (7 bases). This CDR3 has 17 amino acids. V lost 1 base and J lost 0, with 16 bases in between. From germline, CDR1 is SNHLY and CDR2 FYNNEI. The CDR3 DNA reads as TGTGCCAGCAGTGAAGGGGGGCTAGCGGACTTCTCCTACGAGCAGTACTTC. Translating gives CASSEGGLADFSYEQYF.

This chain connects TRBV7-3 to TRBJ2-1, with D unresolved. Trimming cost V 0 bases and J 10 bases, with 10 bases left between them. The CDR3 loop spans 13 amino acids. The germline CDR1 and CDR2 sequences are SGHTA and FQGTGA. The CDR3 coding sequence is TGTGCCAGCAGCTTAACAGGAGCGAGGGAGCAGTTCTTC. Residues: CASSLTGAREQFF.

This chain joins TRBV4-3 and TRBJ1-4, with D tentatively TRBD1 (5 bases). The germline CDR1 and CDR2 sequences are LGHNA and YSLEER. This CDR3 comprises 15 residues. Trimming pared 3 bases from V and 0 bases from J, leaving 8 bases between. DNA for the CDR3: TGCGCCAGCAGCCAGGACACCTCAACTAATGAAAAACTGTTTTTT. It is translated as CASSQDTSTNEKLFF.

The chain couples TRBV7-6 to TRBJ1-2; 7 bases are a match to TRBD1. The CDR3 spans 15 residues. J lost 4 bases, V lost 5 bases, and 10 bases had no gene match. Germline assignment: CDR1 SGHVS and CDR2 FNYEAQ. The CDR3 here is CASSPGQVRIYGYTF. The CDR3 DNA follows: TGTGCCAGCAGCCCCGGACAGGTTCGGATCTATGGCTACACCTTC.

The rearrangement uses TRBV5-1 and TRBJ2-7; a weak D match, TRBD2 (6 bases). This CDR3 spans 11 amino acids. Trimming stripped 6 bases from V and 4 bases from J, with 8 bases between. Looked up from germline, CDR1 is SGHRS and CDR2 is YFSETQ. CDR3 amino acids: CASMGGYEQYF. The CDR3 DNA sequence: TGCGCCAGCATGGGGGGATACGAGCAGTACTTC. Supplemented by reference TRBV5-1 and TRBJ2-7, the full variable domain reads KAGVTQTPRYLIKTRGQQVTLSCSPISGHRSVSWYQQTPGQGLQFLFEYFSETQRNKGNFPGRFSGRQFSNSRSEMNVSTLELGDSALYLCASMGGYEQYFGPGTRLTVT.

V gene TRBV2 combines with J gene TRBJ1-1, with 7 bases that match TRBD1. With V trimmed by 0 bases and J by 5 bases, 6 bases remained unmatched. Germline CDR1 reads SNHLY; CDR2 reads FYNNEI. There are 15 residues in the CDR3. The DNA of the CDR3 is TGTGCCAGCAGTGAAGCGACAGGGTCTACTACTGAAGCTTTCTTT. Translating it yields CASSEATGSTTEAFF.

V usage is TRBV5-4 and J usage is TRBJ2-3, with 9 bases aligning to TRBD1. The CDR3 length is 15 residues. The germline V gene has CDR1 SGHNT and CDR2 YYREEE (reference sequence). The V gene end was trimmed by 5 bases and the J gene end by 4 bases; junction bases not matched to a gene: 8. Written as DNA, the CDR3 is TGTGCCAGCAGGAATCGGGACAGGGATGCAGATACGCAGTATTTT. Encoded protein: CASRNRDRDADTQYF. Full variable domain (missing parts from reference TRBV5-4 and TRBJ2-3): ETGVTQSPTHLIKTRGQQVTLRCSSQSGHNTVSWYQQALGQGPQFIFQYYREEENGRGNFPPRFSGLQFPNYSSELNVNALELDDSALYLCASRNRDRDADTQYFGPGTRLTVL.

This clone was seen just once. The V call is TRBV6-1, the J call TRBJ1-1; 8 positions match TRBD1. The CDR3 consists of 13 residues. J gave up 3 bases and V 6 bases, and 3 bases lay outside the gene matches. CDR1 and CDR2 (germline): MNHNS, SASEGT. CDR3 sequence reads: CASRADRDTEAFF. In DNA, the CDR3 is TGTGCCAGCAGAGCGGACAGGGACACTGAAGCTTTCTTT.

This rearrangement joins TRBV5-1 to TRBJ1-2; unclear D gene. The germline V gene encodes CDR1 SGHRS and CDR2 YFSETQ. Trimming took 0 bases from V and 4 from J, leaving 19 bases between them. The CDR3 is 17 amino acids. CDR3 region: CASSLGYEEVGRYGYTF. The CDR3 DNA reads TGCGCCAGCAGCTTGGGATACGAGGAGGTCGGTCGCTATGGCTACACCTTC.

The chain couples TRBV4-1 to TRBJ1-2; a weak D match, TRBD1 (6 bases). Germline V gene sequence: CDR1 MGHRA, CDR2 YSYEKL. The CDR3 runs to 17 residues. Trimming shortened V by 4 bases and J by 4 bases, and 22 bases separated the two germline ends. The CDR3 protein is CASSPAGASQLSYGYTF. CDR3 nucleotides: TGCGCCAGCAGCCCGGCAGGGGCCAGTCAACTGTCCTATGGCTACACCTTC.